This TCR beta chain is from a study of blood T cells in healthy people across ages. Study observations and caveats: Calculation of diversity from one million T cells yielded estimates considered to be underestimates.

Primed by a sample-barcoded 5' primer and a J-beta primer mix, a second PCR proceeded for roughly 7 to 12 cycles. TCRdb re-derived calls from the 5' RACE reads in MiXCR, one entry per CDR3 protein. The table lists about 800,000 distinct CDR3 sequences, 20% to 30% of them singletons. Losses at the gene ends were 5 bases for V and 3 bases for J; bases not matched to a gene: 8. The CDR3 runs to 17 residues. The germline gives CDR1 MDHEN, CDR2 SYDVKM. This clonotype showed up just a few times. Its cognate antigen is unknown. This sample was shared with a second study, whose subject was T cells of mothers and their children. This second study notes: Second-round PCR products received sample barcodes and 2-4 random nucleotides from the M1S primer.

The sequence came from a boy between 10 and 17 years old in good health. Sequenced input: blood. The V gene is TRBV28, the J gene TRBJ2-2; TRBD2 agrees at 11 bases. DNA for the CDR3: TGTGCCAGCAGTCCCAAGACTAGCGGGAAGGACACCGGGGAGCTGTTTTTT. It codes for CASSPKTSGKDTGELFF.